These 5 T cell receptor beta chains share one sample of origin, sequenced in a study of post-analysis software for immune sequencing data. Findings and limits, study-wide: In patients, about 5 TRBV segments were more frequent than in controls, with TRBV5-6, TRBV5-1 and TRBV20-1 among them.

Their antigens are not known. Carried by the TCR beta cDNA libraries were unique molecular identifiers. Each CDR3 protein gets one entry after TCRdb re-called the PCR reads with MiXCR. This table has just over 250,000 distinct CDR3 sequences, around 34% appearing once. Sequencing was carried out using blood. Source of these receptors: a girl aged 10 to 17 with multiple sclerosis.

Comments on this clonotype: Here the CDR3 omits its conserved ending phenylalanine or tryptophan, so a read error is the likely source. The V gene is TRBV28, the J gene TRBJ1-1; the D is unclear. Trimming removed 2 bases from V and 0 bases from J, with 7 bases in between. Germline V CDR1 and CDR2: MDHEN, SYDVKM. This CDR3 region has 14 residues. CDR3 sequence (DNA): TGTGCCAGCAGTTTAACTTCGATGAACACTGAAGCTTTCTTG. Its protein product is CASSLTSMNTEAFL.

To note about this clonotype: A single base separates this from a much larger clone, so it may be a read error. The chain uses TRBV2 and TRBJ2-3, with TRBD1 identical over 7 bases. With V trimmed by 5 bases and J by 2 bases, 7 bases remained unmatched. From germline, CDR1 is SNHLY and CDR2 FYNNEI. CDR3 length: 15 amino acids. CDR3 bases: TGTGCCAGCAGTCGACAGGGTCAAAACACAGATACGCAGTATTTT. This sequence encodes CASSRQGQNTDTQYF.

Remarks on this clonotype: A read error may account for a junction end that differs from germline. The chain has TRBV13 and TRBJ2-1, with 10 bases matching TRBD2. The CDR3 runs to 15 residues. Germline values: CDR1 PRHDT, CDR2 FYEKMQ (reference sequence). The CDR3 loop reads CASSFGSGRENEQFF. CDR3 bases: TGTGCCAGCAGCTTCGGGAGCGGGAGGGAGAATGAGCAATTCTTC.

This chain joins TRBV29-1 and TRBJ2-2; D remains ambiguous. CDR1 SQVTM and CDR2 ANQGSEA come from the germline V gene. The CDR3 consists of 14 residues. With 7 bases removed from V and 2 bases from J, the gap between germline ends came to 14 bases. The CDR3 DNA sequence: TGCAGCGCCGCCCCGGCTGGAAACACCGGGGAGCTGTTTTTT. It codes for CSAAPAGNTGELFF.

There are many counts of this clonotype. The V call is TRBV29-1, the J call TRBJ1-1; possibly TRBD1 for D (5 bases). The germline CDR1 and CDR2 sequences are SQVTM and ANQGSEA. The V gene lost 3 bases and the J gene lost 5 bases, with 16 bases spanning the gap. This CDR3 comprises 14 residues. CDR3 coding DNA: TGCAGCGTTGAGTATCGGGGGGGTGGAACTGAAGCTTTCTTT. Its protein is CSVEYRGGGTEAFF.